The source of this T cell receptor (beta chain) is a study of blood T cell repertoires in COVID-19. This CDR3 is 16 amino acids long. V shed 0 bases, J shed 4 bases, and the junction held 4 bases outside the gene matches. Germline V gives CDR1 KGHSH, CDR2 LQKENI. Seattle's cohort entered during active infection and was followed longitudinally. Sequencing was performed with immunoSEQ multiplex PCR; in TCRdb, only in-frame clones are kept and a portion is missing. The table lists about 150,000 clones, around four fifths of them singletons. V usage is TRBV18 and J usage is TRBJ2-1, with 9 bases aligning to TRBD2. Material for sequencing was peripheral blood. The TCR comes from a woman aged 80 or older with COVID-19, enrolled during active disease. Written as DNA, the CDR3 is TGTGCCAGCTCACCACCGAATAGCGGGAGATACAATGAGCAGTTCTTC. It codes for CASSPPNSGRYNEQFF. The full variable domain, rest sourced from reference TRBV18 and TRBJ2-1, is NAGVMQNPRHLVRRRGQEARLRCSPMKGHSHVYWYRQLPEEGLKFMVYLQKENIIDESGMPKERFSAEFPKEGPSILRIQQVVRGDSAAYFCASSPPNSGRYNEQFFGPGTRLTVL.